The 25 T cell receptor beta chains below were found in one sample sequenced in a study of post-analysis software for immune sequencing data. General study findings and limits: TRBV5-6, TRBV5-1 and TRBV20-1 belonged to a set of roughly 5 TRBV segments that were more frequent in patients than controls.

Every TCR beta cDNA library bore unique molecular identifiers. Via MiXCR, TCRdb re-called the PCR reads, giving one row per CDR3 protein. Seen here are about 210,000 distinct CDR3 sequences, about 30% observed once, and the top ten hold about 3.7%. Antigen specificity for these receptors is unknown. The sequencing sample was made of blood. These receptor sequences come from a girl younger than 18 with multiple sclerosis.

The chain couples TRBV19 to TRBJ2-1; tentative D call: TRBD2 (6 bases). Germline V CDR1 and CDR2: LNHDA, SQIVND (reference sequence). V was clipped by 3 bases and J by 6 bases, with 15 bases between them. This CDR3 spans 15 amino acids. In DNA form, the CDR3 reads TGTGCCAGTAGTATGTCCGGGAGTATCCTCAATGAGCAGTTCTTC. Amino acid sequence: CASSMSGSILNEQFF.

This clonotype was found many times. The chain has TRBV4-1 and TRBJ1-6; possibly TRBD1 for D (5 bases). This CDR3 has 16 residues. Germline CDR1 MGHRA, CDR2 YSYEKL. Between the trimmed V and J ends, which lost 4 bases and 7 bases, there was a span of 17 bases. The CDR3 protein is CASSPRAAGPNSPLHF. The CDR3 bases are TGCGCCAGCAGCCCCCGGGCGGCAGGGCCGAATTCACCCCTCCACTTT.

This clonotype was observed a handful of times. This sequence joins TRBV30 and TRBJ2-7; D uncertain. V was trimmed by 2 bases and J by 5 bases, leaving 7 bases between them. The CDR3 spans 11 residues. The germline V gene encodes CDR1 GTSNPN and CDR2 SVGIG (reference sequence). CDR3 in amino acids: CAWSWGNEQYF. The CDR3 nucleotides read TGTGCCTGGAGTTGGGGAAACGAGCAGTACTTC. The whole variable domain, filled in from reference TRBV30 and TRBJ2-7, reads SQTIHQWPATLVQPVGSPLSLECTVEGTSNPNLYWYRQAAGRGLQLLFYSVGIGQISSEVPQNLSASRPQDRQFILSSKKLLLSDSGFYLCAWSWGNEQYFGPGTRLTVT.

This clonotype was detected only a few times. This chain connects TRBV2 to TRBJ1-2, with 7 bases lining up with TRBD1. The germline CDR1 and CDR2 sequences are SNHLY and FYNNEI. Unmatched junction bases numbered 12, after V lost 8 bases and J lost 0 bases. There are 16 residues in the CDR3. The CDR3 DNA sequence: TGTGCCAGCTTGCGGGACAGTATGGTAGCTAACTATGGCTACACCTTC. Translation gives CASLRDSMVANYGYTF.

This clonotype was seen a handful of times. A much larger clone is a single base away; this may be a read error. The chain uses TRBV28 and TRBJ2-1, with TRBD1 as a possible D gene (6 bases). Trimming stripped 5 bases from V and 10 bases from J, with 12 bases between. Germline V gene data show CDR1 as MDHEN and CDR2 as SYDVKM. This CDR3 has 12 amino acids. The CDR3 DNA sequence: TGTGCCAGCAGTGACAGGATCTACGAGCAGTTCTTC. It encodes CASSDRIYEQFF.

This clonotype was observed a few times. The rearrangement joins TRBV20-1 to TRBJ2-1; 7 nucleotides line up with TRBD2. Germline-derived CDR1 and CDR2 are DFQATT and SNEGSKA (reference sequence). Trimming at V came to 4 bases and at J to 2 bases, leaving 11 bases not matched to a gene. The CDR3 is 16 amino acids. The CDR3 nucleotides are TGCAGTGCTATCAACACAGCGGGGACCACCTACAATGAGCAGTTCTTC. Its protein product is CSAINTAGTTYNEQFF.

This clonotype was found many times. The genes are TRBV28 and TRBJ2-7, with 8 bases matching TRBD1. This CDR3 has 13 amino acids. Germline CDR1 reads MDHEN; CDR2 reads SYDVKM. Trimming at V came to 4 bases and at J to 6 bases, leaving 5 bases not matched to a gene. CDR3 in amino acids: CASSSGQGGEQYF. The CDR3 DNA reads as TGTGCCAGCAGTTCTGGACAGGGCGGCGAGCAGTACTTC.

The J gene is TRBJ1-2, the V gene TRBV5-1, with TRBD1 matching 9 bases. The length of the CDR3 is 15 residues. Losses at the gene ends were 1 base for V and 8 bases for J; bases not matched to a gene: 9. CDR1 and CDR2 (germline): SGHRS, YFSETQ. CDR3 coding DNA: TGCGCCAGCAGCTTGACCGGGACAGGGTATGTCGGCTACACCTTC. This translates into CASSLTGTGYVGYTF.

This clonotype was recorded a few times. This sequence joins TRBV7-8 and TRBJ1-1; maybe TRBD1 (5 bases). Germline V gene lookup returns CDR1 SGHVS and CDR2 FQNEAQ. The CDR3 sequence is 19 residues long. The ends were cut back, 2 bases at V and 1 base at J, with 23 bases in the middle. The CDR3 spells CASSLTNGGVKRENTEAFF. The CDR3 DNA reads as TGTGCCAGCAGCTTAACAAATGGAGGGGTTAAGCGAGAGAACACTGAAGCTTTCTTT.

The CDR3 nucleotides read TGTGCCAGCAGCTTCGGGACGGGGCCTTCTGGAAACACCATATATTTT. This encodes CASSFGTGPSGNTIYF. The J gene is TRBJ1-3, the V gene TRBV7-9; D may be TRBD1 (5 bases). Germline-derived CDR1 and CDR2 are SEHNR and FQNEAQ (reference sequence). This CDR3 is built from 16 residues. V was cut by 3 bases and J by 1 base, with 13 bases left in between.

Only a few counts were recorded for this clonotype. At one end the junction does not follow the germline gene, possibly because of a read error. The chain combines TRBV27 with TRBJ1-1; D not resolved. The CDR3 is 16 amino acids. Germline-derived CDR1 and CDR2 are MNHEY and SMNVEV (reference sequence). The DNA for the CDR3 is TGTGCCAGTAGTTTAGGACGGGGAGAGCTGGGCACTGAAGCTTTCTTT. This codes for CASSLGRGELGTEAFF.

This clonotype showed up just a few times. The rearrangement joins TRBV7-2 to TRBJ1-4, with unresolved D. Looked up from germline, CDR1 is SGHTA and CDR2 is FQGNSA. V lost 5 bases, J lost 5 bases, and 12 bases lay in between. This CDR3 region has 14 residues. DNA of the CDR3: TGTGCCAGCAGCCCCAATGGGTGGAATGAAAAACTGTTTTTT. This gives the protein CASSPNGWNEKLFF. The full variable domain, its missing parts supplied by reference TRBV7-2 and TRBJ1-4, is GAGVSQSPSNKVTEKGKDVELRCDPISGHTALYWYRQSLGQGLEFLIYFQGNSAPDKSGLPSDRFSAERTGGSVSTLTIQRTQQEDSAVYLCASSPNGWNEKLFFGSGTQLSVL.

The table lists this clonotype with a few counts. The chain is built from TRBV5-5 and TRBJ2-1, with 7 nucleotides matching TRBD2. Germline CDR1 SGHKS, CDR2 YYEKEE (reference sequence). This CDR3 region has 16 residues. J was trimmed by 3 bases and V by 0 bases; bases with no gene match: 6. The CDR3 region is CASSLAAGEIYNEQFF. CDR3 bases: TGTGCCAGCAGCTTGGCGGCGGGAGAAATCTACAATGAGCAGTTCTTC.

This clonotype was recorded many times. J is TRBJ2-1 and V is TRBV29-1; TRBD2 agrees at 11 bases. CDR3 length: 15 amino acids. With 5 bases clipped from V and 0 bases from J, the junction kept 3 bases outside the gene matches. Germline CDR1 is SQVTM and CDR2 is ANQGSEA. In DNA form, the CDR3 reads TGCAGCGTTAGACTAGCGGGGACCTCCTACAATGAGCAGTTCTTC. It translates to CSVRLAGTSYNEQFF.

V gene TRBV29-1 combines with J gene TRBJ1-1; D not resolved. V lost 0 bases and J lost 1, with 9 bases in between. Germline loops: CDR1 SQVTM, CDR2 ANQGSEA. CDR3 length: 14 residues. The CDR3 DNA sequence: TGCAGCGTTGAAGATAATCGGGGGAACACTGAAGCTTTCTTT. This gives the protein CSVEDNRGNTEAFF.

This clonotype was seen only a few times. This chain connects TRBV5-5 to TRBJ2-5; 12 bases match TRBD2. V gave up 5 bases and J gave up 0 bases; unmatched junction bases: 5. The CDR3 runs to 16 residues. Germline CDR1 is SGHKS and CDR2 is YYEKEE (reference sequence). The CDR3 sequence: CASSTGLAGNQETQYF. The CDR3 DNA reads TGTGCCAGCAGTACCGGACTAGCGGGGAACCAAGAGACCCAGTACTTC.

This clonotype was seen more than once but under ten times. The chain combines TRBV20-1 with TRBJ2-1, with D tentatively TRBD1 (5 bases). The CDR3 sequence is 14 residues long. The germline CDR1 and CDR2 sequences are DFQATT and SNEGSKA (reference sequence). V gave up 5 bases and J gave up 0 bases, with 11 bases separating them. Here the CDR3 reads CSAPSGASYNEQFF. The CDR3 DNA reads TGCAGTGCTCCTAGTGGGGCCTCCTACAATGAGCAGTTCTTC.

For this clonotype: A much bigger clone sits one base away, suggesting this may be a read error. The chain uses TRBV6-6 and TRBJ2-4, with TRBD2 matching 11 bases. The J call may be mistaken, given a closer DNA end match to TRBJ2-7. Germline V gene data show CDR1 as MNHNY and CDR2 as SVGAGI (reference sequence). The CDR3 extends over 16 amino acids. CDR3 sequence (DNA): TGTGCCAGCAGTTCCGGCGGTAGCGGGAGGGAGAACGAGCAGTACTTC. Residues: CASSSGGSGRENEQYF.

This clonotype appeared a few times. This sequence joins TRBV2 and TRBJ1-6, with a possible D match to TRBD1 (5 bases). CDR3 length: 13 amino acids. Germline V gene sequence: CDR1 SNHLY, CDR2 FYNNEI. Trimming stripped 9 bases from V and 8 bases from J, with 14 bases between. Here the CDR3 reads CARSGTSDSPLHF. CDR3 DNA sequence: TGTGCCAGATCCGGGACTTCGGATTCACCCCTCCACTTT.

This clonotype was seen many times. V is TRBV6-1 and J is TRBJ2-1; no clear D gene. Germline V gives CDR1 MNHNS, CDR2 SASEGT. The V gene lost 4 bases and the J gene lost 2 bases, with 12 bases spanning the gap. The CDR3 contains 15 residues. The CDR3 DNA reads TGTGCCAGCAGTGTTAAGCGTGAAACCTACAATGAGCAGTTCTTC. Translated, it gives CASSVKRETYNEQFF.

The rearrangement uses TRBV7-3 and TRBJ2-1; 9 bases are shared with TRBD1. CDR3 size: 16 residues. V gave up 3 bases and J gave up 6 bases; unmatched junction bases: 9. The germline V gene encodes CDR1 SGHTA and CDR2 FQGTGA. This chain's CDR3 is CASSLSAGQGPNEQFF. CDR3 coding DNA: TGTGCCAGCAGCTTGTCTGCGGGACAGGGTCCCAATGAGCAGTTCTTC.

CDR3 nucleotides: TGTGCCAGCAGCACCGTAGACAGGGGCCGTTACAATGAGCAGTACTTC. It is translated as CASSTVDRGRYNEQYF. The chain uses TRBV11-2 and TRBJ2-4; 8 positions agree with TRBD1. This CDR3 has 16 residues. With V trimmed by 5 bases and J by 13 bases, 19 bases remained unmatched. Germline V CDR1 and CDR2: SGHAT, FQNNGV.

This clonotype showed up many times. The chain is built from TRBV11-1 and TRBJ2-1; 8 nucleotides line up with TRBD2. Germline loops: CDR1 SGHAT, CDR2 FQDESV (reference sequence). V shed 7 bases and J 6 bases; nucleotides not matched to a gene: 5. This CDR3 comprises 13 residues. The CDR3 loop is CASKRENLNEQFF. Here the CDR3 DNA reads TGTGCCAGCAAGCGGGAGAATCTCAATGAGCAGTTCTTC.

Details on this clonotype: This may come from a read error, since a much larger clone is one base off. CDR3 DNA: TGCAGCGTTGAGGCAGATACCTACAATGAGCAGTACTTC. Its translation: CSVEADTYNEQYF. The chain has TRBV29-1 and TRBJ2-1; D unclear. The J call is doubtful: the DNA matches TRBJ2-7 better. This CDR3 has 13 residues. From germline, CDR1 is SQVTM and CDR2 ANQGSEA.

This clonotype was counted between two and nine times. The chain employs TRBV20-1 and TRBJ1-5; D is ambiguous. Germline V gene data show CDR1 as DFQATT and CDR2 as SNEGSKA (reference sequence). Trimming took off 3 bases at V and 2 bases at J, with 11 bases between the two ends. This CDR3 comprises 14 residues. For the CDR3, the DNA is TGCAGTGCTAGCGAGAGGCAGGGCAATCAGCCCCAGCATTTT. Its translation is CSASERQGNQPQHF.